Described below is a single TCR beta chain sequence and its context. Its antigen is still unknown. Per-base quality was not reported, and no clone a single base away is much larger than it. The data belong to a study of cytomegalovirus exposure and HLA in healthy donors (dated by TCRdb to 2016 to 2017). Background on the whole study: According to an earlier analysis of a few hundred of the donors, 200 million or so T cells yielded roughly 100 million unique TCR beta sequences and about 300 Gb of sequence data. Roughly 310 gigabases of sequencing data and tens of millions of unique TCR sequences were included in an early release covering roughly 600 HLA-typed donors. The genetic ancestry cluster associated with self-reported Caucasian donors included over 65% of the roughly 400 genotyped donors. The study aimed to test whether cataloging public T cell receptors could reveal signatures of past pathogen exposure. Using immunosequencing, the study profiled T cell repertoires from 640 or so subjects and related those repertoires to cytomegalovirus serostatus. Besides the first cohort of roughly 700 subjects, a separate validation cohort made up of 95 to 150 different subjects was used. High-throughput TCR immunosequencing, statistical association of individual TCRs with disease status, and machine learning were combined to predict cytomegalovirus infection status. To study patterns of TCR occurrence, a later analysis re-analyzed previously published TCR beta repertoires from 666 donors and added high-resolution HLA genotyping. Rather than using new phenotypic data, the later analysis identified candidate immune exposures from TCR beta sequences and from how often those sequences occurred across donors. An earlier analysis of some 500 of the donors used high-throughput TCR beta sequencing to judge whether each TCR beta V gene segment behaved as functional or pseudogenic. Alongside the repertoire data, information on donor age, sex, ethnicity and CMV serostatus was compiled. A later genetic analysis took genome-wide SNP genotypes for about 65% of the 666 donors and used that subset as a discovery cohort. Every repertoire in the discovery cohort had been generated on one and the same sequencing platform. Class I and class II HLA loci were covered by the typing at four-digit resolution. Typing coverage varied by locus: roughly 629-640 donors for A, B, C, DRB1 and DQB1; under 550 for DQA1; more than 600 for DPA1; around 490 for DPB1. A few DR-DQ haplotypes were treated as single units for association and clustering because of strong linkage in the cohort. On average, roughly 250,000 unique TCR beta nucleotide sequences were sequenced per donor among roughly 430 genotyped donors of the cohort, with roughly a sixth of those sequences being non-productive.

The CDR3 covers 13 residues, taking in both the cysteine and the phenylalanine. Left in the record is the CDR3 DNA by itself, 39 bases read in frame from the first base. For CDR1 and CDR2, the germline V gene (reference sequence) lists SGHNT and YYREEE. V drops 0 bases and J drops 8 bases, leaving 6 bases in between. Libraries were constructed by the immunoSEQ multiplex PCR assay. The multiplex PCR relied on a mix of 60 forward primers for TCR Vbeta segments and 13 reverse primers for TCR Jbeta segments. A multiplex PCR assay on genomic DNA amplified the CDR3 region of rearranged TCR beta genes. On the Illumina HiSeq System, the amplified TCR beta libraries were sequenced as 87-base-pair reads. Per the source publication's procedure: A later analysis counted tens of millions of unique TCR beta chains across the roughly 700 repertoires, and around 9.9 million of these chains were shared by at least two donors. A nearest-neighbor algorithm error-corrected the raw reads and collapsed the reads into unique sequences, merging closely related sequences to remove PCR and sequencing errors. Alignment of CDR3 sequences to IMGT reference sequences was used to assign V, D and J gene segments. For a sequence to be retained, a match of at least six nucleotides was required to both a V gene segment and a J gene segment. Rearrangements were classified as productive when the CDR3 lacked stop codons and remained in frame with V and J, and all other rearrangements were classified as non-productive. Following IMGT convention, CDR3 was defined as the stretch from the second conserved V-encoded cysteine to the conserved J-encoded phenylalanine. The earlier analysis of about 590 of the donors excluded sequences that lacked an unambiguous match to a single V gene segment. In an earlier analysis of about 590 of the donors, a V segment was called functional when productive rearrangements were above 56.7%, and segregating when the standard deviation between donors exceeded 5%. To diagnose cytomegalovirus status from the catalog of TCR beta chain sequences, a statistical classification framework was built. A later analysis assigned V and J genes by comparing TCR nucleotide sequences with IMGT/GENE-DB human TR gene sequences. In a later analysis, CDR3 sequences and most-parsimonious VDJ recombination scenarios were assigned using the TCRdist pipeline. In a later analysis, every TCR beta chain was defined by the combination of its CDR3 amino acid sequence and its V-gene family, and reads without a unique V-gene family were dropped. A later analysis removed several hundred highly shared, low-generation-probability nucleotide sequences to deal with suspected cross-contamination and a sequencing artifact. In a later analysis, a clonal expansion index was calculated for each public chain from normalized within-repertoire ranks of inferred template counts. Generation probabilities in a later analysis came from a VDJ recombination model fitted to out-of-frame rearrangements, and those results were checked against IGoR. In a later analysis, TCR-TCR, TCR-HLA and TCR-CMV co-occurrence was scored with hypergeometric tests, and a repertoire-size bias correction was applied to TCR pairs. In a later analysis, false discovery rates were estimated by permuting HLA or CMV assignments 20 times. A later analysis grouped co-occurring TCRs with DBSCAN, adding TCRdist sequence similarity when clustering within HLA-allele-positive subsets. For co-occurrence clustering, repertoires with fewer than 30,000 or more than 120,000 public chains were excluded, along with five or six repertoires with anomalous nucleotide sharing. What TCRdb holds here is the immuneACCESS table cut down to in-frame rearrangements. Part of the clones is not present; checked against another copy, under half of the missing clones reflect an unresolved V gene, and the others are unexplained. That table gives V, J and clone size, and the DNA gave D and trimming. In this sample the table shows some 90,000 clones, 65% to 80% of which occur a single time. The ten largest account for under 3% of the sample.

The cohort comprised several hundred healthy bone marrow donors. At the time of sampling, every cohort member was nominally healthy, though immune exposures that went unrecorded were likely present. The donor tested CMV seropositive and was one of the 289 seropositive cohort members. Every donor gave a peripheral blood sample, and the peripheral blood mononuclear cells from that sample were used for TCR beta sequencing. The Qiagen DNeasy Blood Extraction Kit was used to extract genomic DNA from the blood cell samples. Findings and caveats that apply to the study as a whole: In vitro tests confirmed that a few of the cytomegalovirus-associated TCR beta chains recognize cytomegalovirus antigens. Because counts were too low, some 17 rarely observed V segments, including chromosome 9 orphons, were left out of the earlier analysis of about 620 of the donors. Several of the top co-occurrence clusters appeared to be linked to parvovirus B19, influenza, CMV and Epstein-Barr virus, according to a later analysis. A further reported finding was that TCR beta sequences accurately predicted the HLA-A and HLA-B alleles for most subjects in the first cohort. Immune exposure information for the cohort was limited to CMV serostatus. Because HLA typing was missing for some donors at each locus, association tests included only the typed subset. The sequencing pipeline was judged likely to have produced a cluster of highly shared sequence variants as a technical artifact. In a later analysis, TCR association rates were found to vary across HLA loci, with the most associated TCRs seen for DRB1 alleles and the fewest for HLA-C alleles. When HLA alleles, especially DR and DQ, strongly co-occurred, attributing TCR associations to individual alleles was difficult. A later analysis found that HLA-associated TCR beta chains were more clonally expanded and had lower generation probabilities than equally common non-associated chains. The classifier was reported to diagnose cytomegalovirus status with high specificity and sensitivity in both the original cohort and the validation cohort. In the study, around 150 TCR beta chains were listed as associated with cytomegalovirus. Compared with the approximately 710-donor mean, donors in an Asian-associated ancestry cluster had fewer N-insertions in productive TCRs, according to a later genetic analysis. Only TCR beta chains were sequenced in this cohort, and the absence of alpha or paired-chain data limited detectable features. Some IMGT-functional V segments, including TRBV6-2 and TRBV6-3, could not be told apart with the 87-base-pair reads, so those segments were excluded. Most TCR sequences were seen in very few donors, while some public TCRs were found in many individuals. An earlier analysis of approximately 590 of the donors showed that most TCR beta V segments appeared in productive rearrangements either about 90% or about 30% of the time, which broadly matched IMGT annotations. The presence/absence analyses assumed that sequencing depth was roughly uniform across donors, and that assumption may not be true. At a false discovery rate of 0.05, a later analysis linked 15,000 to 20,000 TCR beta sequences to specific HLA alleles. The authors suggested that the approach could potentially be extended to other disease states and immunological phenotypes. In a later genetic analysis, a missense DCLRE1C variant was associated with V-gene and J-gene trimming of TCR beta chains, and the association was replicated in an independent cohort. According to a later analysis, most CMV-associated TCR beta chains appeared to be HLA-restricted, and the HLA associations seemed to be driven largely by CMV exposure. Linkage disequilibrium might explain the correlated functional status among segregating V segments, but an unknown experimental factor could not be excluded.

Sequencing was done on a sample of PBMCs. The source is a female donor in good health and CMV-seropositive. Recombination joined TRBV5-4 with TRBJ1-6; the D segment cannot be called with confidence. This receptor carries the CDR3 CASSLVRDSPLHF. The nucleotides are TGTGCCAGCAGCTTGGTTAGAGATTCACCCCTCCACTTT.